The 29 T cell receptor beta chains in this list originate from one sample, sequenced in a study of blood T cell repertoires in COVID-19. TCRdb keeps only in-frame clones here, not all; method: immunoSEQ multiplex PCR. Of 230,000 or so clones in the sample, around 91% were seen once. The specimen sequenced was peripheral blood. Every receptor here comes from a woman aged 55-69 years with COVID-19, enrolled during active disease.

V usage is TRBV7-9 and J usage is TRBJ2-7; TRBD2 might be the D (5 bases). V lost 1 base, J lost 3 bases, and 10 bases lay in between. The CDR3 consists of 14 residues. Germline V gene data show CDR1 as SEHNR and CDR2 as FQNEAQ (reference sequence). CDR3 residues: CASSLGGLRYEQYF. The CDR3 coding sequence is TGTGCCAGCAGCTTAGGTGGACTTCGCTACGAGCAGTACTTC.

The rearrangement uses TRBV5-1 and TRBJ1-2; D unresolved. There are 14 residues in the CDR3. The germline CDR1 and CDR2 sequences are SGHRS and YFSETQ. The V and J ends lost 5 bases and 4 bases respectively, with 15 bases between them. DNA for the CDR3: TGCGCCAGCAGAAACCTCTCGGGTAGCTATGGCTACACCTTC. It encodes CASRNLSGSYGYTF.

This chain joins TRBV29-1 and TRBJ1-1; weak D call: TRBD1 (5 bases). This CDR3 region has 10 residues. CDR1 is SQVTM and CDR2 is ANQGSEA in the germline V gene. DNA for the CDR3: TGCATGAGGGGAGGGACTGAAGCTTTCTTT. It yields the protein CMRGGTEAFF.

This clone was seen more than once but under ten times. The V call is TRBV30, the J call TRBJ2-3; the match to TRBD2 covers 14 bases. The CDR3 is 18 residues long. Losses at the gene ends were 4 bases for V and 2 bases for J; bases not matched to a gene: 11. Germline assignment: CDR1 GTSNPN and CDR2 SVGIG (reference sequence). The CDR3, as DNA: TGTGCCTGGACCGGGACTAGCGGGGGACCCCCAGTCACAGATACGCAGTATTTT. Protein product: CAWTGTSGGPPVTDTQYF. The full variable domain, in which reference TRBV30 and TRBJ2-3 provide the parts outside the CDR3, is SQTIHQWPATLVQPVGSPLSLECTVEGTSNPNLYWYRQAAGRGLQLLFYSVGIGQISSEVPQNLSASRPQDRQFILSSKKLLLSDSGFYLCAWTGTSGGPPVTDTQYFGPGTRLTVL.

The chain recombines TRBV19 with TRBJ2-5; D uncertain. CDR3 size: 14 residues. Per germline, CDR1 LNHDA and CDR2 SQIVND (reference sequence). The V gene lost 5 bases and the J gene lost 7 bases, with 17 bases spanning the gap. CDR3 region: CASSSGALVGTQYF. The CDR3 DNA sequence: TGTGCCAGTAGTTCCGGAGCCCTGGTAGGGACCCAGTACTTC.

The CDR3 bases are TGCGCCAGCACCCGAGGCCCTATGATACAAGCTAACTATGGCTACACCTTC. Translated: CASTRGPMIQANYGYTF. This chain links TRBV23-1 with TRBJ1-2; D is ambiguous. TRBV23-1 belongs to the ORF category, with a function that is uncertain. This CDR3 contains 17 residues. The V end lost 7 bases, the J end lost 0 bases, and 21 bases lay between the germline ends.

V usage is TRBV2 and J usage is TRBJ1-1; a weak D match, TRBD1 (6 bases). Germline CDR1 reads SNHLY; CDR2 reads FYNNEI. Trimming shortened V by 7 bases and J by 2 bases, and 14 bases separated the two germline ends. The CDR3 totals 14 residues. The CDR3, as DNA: TGTGCCAGCATAACAGGGTTCATCAACACTGAAGCTTTCTTT. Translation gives CASITGFINTEAFF.

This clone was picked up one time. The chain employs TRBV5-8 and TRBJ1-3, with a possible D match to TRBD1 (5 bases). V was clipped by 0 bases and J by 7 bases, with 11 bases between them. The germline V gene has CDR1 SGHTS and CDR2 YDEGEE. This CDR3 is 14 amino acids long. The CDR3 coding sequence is TGTGCCAGCAGCTTGGCCGGAAGGGGTAACACCATATATTTT. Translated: CASSLAGRGNTIYF.

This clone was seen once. This CDR3 is CASRTLAGMVTPLHF. In DNA form, the CDR3 reads TGTGCCAGCAGGACACTGGCAGGGATGGTCACACCCCTCCACTTT. V gene TRBV2 combines with J gene TRBJ1-6; weak D call: TRBD1 (5 bases). The CDR3 covers 15 residues. Per the germline V gene, CDR1 is SNHLY and CDR2 is FYNNEI. V was trimmed by 6 bases and J by 11 bases, leaving 20 bases between them.

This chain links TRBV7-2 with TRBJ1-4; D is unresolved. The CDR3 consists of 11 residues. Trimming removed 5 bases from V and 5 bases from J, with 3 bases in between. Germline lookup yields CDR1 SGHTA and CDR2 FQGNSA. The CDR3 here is CASSVNEKLFF. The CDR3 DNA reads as TGTGCCAGCAGCGTAAATGAAAAACTGTTTTTT.

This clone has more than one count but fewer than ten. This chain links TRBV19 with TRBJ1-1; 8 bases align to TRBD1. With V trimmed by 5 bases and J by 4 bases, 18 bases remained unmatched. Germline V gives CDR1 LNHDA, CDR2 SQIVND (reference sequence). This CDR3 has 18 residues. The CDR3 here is CASSPSLDRVVLRTEAFF. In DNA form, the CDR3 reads TGTGCCAGTAGTCCTTCGCTGGACAGGGTCGTCCTTCGCACTGAAGCTTTCTTT.

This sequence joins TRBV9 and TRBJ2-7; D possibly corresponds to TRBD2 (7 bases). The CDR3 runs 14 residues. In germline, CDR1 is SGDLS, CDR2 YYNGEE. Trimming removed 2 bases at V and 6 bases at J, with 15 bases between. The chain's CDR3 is CASSVFSGGSEQYF. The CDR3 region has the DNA TGTGCCAGCAGCGTTTTTTCGGGGGGCTCCGAGCAGTACTTC.

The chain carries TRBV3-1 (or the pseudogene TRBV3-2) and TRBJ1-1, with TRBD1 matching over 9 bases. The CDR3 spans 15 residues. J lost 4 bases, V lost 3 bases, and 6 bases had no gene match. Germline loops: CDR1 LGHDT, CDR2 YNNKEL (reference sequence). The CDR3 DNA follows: TGTGCCAGCAGCCAGGGGACAGGGCGTTTCACTGAAGCTTTCTTT. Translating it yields CASSQGTGRFTEAFF.

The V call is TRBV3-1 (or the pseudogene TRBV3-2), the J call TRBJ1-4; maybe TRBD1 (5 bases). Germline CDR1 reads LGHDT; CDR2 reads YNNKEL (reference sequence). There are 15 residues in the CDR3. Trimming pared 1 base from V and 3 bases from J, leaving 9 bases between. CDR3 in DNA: TGTGCCAGCAGCCAAGGCGGGGGTTCTAATGAAAAACTGTTTTTT. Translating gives CASSQGGGSNEKLFF.

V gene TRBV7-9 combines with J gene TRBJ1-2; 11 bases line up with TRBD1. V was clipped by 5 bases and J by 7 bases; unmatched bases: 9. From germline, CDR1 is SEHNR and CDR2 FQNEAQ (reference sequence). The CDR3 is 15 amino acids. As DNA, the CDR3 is TGTGCCAGCAGCGGATCGGGACAGGGGGTGGGTGGCTACACCTTC. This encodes CASSGSGQGVGGYTF.

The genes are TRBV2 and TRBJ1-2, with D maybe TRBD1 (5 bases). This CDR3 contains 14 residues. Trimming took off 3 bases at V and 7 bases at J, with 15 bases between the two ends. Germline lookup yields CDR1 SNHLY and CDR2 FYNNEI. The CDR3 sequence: CASSDRKGRRGYTF. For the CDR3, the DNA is TGTGCCAGCAGTGATCGGAAGGGGCGGCGTGGCTACACCTTC.

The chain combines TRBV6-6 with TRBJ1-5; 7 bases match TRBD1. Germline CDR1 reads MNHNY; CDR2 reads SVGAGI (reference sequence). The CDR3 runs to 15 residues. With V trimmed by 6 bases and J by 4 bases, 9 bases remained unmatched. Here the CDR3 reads CASRQTGQRNQPQHF. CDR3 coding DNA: TGTGCCAGCAGACAGACGGGACAGAGAAATCAGCCCCAGCATTTT.

The CDR3: CSASSGGDYNEQFF. Here the CDR3 DNA reads TGCAGTGCTAGTAGCGGGGGAGACTACAATGAGCAGTTCTTC. The V gene is TRBV20-1, the J gene TRBJ2-1; TRBD2 aligns across 9 bases. The V gene end was trimmed by 3 bases and the J gene end by 3 bases; junction bases not matched to a gene: 3. This CDR3 is 14 amino acids long. Germline-derived CDR1 and CDR2 are DFQATT and SNEGSKA (reference sequence).

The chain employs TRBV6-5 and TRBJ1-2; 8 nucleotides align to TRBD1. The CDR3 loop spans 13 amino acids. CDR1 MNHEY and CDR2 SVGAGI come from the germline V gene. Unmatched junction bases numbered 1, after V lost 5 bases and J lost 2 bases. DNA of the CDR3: TGTGCCAGCAGTCCAGGGGGCAACTATGGCTACACCTTC. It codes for CASSPGGNYGYTF.

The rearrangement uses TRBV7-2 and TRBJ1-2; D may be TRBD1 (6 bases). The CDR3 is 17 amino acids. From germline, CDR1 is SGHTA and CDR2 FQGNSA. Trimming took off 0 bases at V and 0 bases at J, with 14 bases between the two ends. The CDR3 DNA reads TGTGCCAGCAGCTTAGCCTTCGGGGGGCCAGCTAACTATGGCTACACCTTC. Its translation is CASSLAFGGPANYGYTF.

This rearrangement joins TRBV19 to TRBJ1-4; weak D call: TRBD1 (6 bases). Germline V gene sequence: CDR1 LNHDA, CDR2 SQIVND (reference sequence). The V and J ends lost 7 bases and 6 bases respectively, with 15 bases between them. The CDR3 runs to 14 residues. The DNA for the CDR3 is TGTGCCAGTAAAGGGGGTCTCTTGGATGAAAAACTGTTTTTT. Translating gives CASKGGLLDEKLFF.

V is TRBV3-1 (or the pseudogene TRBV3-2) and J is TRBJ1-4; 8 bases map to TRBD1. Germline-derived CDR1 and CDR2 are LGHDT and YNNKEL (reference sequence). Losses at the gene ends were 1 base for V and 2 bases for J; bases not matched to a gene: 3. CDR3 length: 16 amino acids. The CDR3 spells CASSQGTGKTNEKLFF. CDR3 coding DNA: TGTGCCAGCAGCCAAGGGACAGGGAAGACTAATGAAAAACTGTTTTTT.

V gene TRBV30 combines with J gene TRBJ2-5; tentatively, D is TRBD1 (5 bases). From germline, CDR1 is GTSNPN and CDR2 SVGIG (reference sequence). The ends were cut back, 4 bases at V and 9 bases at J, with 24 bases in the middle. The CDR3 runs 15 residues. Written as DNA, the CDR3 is TGTGCCTGGACGAACTCCGCAGGGATACAAGAAGCCCAGTACTTC. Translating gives CAWTNSAGIQEAQYF.

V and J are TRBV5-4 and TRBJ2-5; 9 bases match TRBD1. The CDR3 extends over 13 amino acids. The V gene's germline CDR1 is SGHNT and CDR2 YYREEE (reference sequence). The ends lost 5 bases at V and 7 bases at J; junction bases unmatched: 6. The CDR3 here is CASSYRGPGTQYF. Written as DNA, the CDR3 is TGTGCCAGCAGTTACAGGGGGCCGGGGACCCAGTACTTC.

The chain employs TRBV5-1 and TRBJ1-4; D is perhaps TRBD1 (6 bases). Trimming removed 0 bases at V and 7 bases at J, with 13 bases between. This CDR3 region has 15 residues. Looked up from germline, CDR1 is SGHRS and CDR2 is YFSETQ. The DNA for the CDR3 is TGCGCCAGCAGCTTGGTAGCCCAGGGGAGTGAAAAACTGTTTTTT. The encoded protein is CASSLVAQGSEKLFF. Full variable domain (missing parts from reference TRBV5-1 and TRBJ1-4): KAGVTQTPRYLIKTRGQQVTLSCSPISGHRSVSWYQQTPGQGLQFLFEYFSETQRNKGNFPGRFSGRQFSNSRSEMNVSTLELGDSALYLCASSLVAQGSEKLFFGSGTQLSVL.

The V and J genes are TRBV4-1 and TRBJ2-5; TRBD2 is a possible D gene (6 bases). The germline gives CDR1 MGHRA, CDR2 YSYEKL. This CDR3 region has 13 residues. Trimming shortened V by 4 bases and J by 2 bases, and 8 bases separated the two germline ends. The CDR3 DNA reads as TGCGCCAGCAGCCTAAGCGGGCAAGAGACCCAGTACTTC. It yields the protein CASSLSGQETQYF.

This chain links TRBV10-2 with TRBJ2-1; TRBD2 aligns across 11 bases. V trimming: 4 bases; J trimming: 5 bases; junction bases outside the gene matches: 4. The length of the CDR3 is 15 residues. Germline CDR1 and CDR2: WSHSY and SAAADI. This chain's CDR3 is CASSGIAGGDNEQFF. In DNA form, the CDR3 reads TGCGCCAGCAGTGGTATAGCGGGGGGGGACAATGAGCAGTTCTTC.

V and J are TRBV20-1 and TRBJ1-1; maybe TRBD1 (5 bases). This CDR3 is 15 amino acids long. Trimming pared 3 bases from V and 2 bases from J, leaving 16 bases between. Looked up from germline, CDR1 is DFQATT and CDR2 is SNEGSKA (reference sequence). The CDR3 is CSASTLPQGNTEAFF. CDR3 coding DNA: TGCAGTGCTAGTACCCTCCCCCAGGGAAACACTGAAGCTTTCTTT.

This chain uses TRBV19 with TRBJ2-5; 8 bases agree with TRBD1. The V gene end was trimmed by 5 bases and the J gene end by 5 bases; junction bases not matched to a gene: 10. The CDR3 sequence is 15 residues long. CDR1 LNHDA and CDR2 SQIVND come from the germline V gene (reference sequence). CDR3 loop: CASSSHRGNVETQYF. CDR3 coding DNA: TGTGCCAGTAGTTCCCACAGGGGGAATGTGGAGACCCAGTACTTC.